The 22 T cell receptor beta chains below all came from one sample that was sequenced in a study of beta chain features in type 1 diabetes. Expressed TCRB transcripts got sequenced, as all isolated RNA was reverse transcribed. Clones were read by immunoSEQ multiplex PCR, and TCRdb kept only the in-frame ones, dropping some. This table holds fewer than 500,000 clones, more than 11% found once. Input material: naive CD4+ T cells from blood. These receptors all stem from a man aged 25-45 years in good health.

The chain carries TRBV6-5 and TRBJ2-7; 9 positions match TRBD2. Trimming at V came to 6 bases and at J to 1 base, leaving 7 bases not matched to a gene. Germline CDR1 is MNHEY and CDR2 is SVGAGI. CDR3 length equals 15 residues. The CDR3, as DNA: TGTGCCAGCAGATCGACTAGCGGCTCTTCCTACGAGCAGTACTTC. This sequence encodes CASRSTSGSSYEQYF.

This clone was counted only a few times. The chain combines TRBV15 with TRBJ2-1, with D possibly being TRBD1 (5 bases). This CDR3 is built from 20 residues. Germline CDR1 is LNHNV and CDR2 is YYDKDF (reference sequence). V dropped 5 bases and J dropped 0 bases, with 26 bases sitting between them. CDR3 residues: CATSYPRQTRLSSSYNEQFF. The DNA for the CDR3 is TGTGCCACCAGCTACCCTAGACAGACAAGGTTATCCAGCTCCTACAATGAGCAGTTCTTC.

The rearrangement uses TRBV30 and TRBJ1-5; unclear D gene. The CDR3 has 13 residues. From germline, CDR1 is GTSNPN and CDR2 SVGIG (reference sequence). V shed 1 base and J shed 2 bases, with 6 bases lying between them. The CDR3 nucleotides are TGTGCCTGGAGTGCTTGGGGCAATCAGCCCCAGCATTTT. Its protein is CAWSAWGNQPQHF.

Only a few counts were recorded for this clone. V gene TRBV6-1 combines with J gene TRBJ2-7; no clear D. The V end was cut by 7 bases, the J end by 0 bases, with 10 bases between. Germline CDR1 and CDR2: MNHNS and SASEGT. CDR3 size: 13 residues. The CDR3 protein is CASMTVSSYEQYF. The CDR3 DNA follows: TGTGCCAGCATGACCGTTTCCTCCTACGAGCAGTACTTC.

The chain employs TRBV18 and TRBJ1-5, with 10 bases aligning to TRBD1. The germline gives CDR1 KGHSH, CDR2 LQKENI. The J segment lost 7 bases and the V segment lost 3 bases, leaving 6 bases of the junction unmatched. The CDR3 covers 15 residues. The CDR3 sequence: CASSPGTGVHQPQHF. CDR3 DNA: TGTGCCAGCTCACCCGGGACAGGGGTCCACCAGCCCCAGCATTTT.

The chain uses TRBV7-2 and TRBJ2-7; D is perhaps TRBD1 or TRBD2 (5 bases each). Trimming pared 6 bases from V and 0 bases from J, leaving 15 bases between. Germline V gene sequence: CDR1 SGHTA, CDR2 FQGNSA. The CDR3 runs 15 residues. The CDR3 protein is CASSWDQLGSYEQYF. The DNA for the CDR3 is TGTGCCAGCAGTTGGGACCAGCTGGGCTCCTACGAGCAGTACTTC.

In regard to this clone: Other nucleotide sequences from this sample produce the same CDR3. V gene TRBV5-6 combines with J gene TRBJ1-1; D remains ambiguous. This CDR3 is built from 13 residues. Germline-derived CDR1 and CDR2 are SGHDT and YYEEEE. V was pared by 0 bases and J by 1 base, with 4 bases between. The CDR3 protein is CASSLGRNTEAFF. The CDR3 DNA is TGTGCCAGCAGCTTGGGCAGGAACACTGAAGCTTTCTTT.

The gene calls are TRBV18 and TRBJ2-7; TRBD1 aligns across 8 bases. The CDR3 sequence is 16 residues long. CDR1 KGHSH and CDR2 LQKENI come from the germline V gene. The DNA of the CDR3 is TGTGCCAGCTCACAAACAGCCGGGACAGGCGACCCAATCGAACACGTC. It yields the protein CASSQTAGTGDPIEHV.

There are a few counts of this clone. The chain is built from TRBV7-2 and TRBJ1-5; 9 bases match TRBD1. The CDR3 sequence is 15 residues long. Trimming cost V 5 bases and J 7 bases; bases outside gene matches: 9. Germline CDR1 SGHTA, CDR2 FQGNSA. Here the CDR3 DNA reads TGTGCCAGCAGCCCTCGACAGGGGGACGGGCAGCCCCAGCATTTT. This codes for CASSPRQGDGQPQHF. The full variable domain, its missing parts supplied by reference TRBV7-2 and TRBJ1-5, is GAGVSQSPSNKVTEKGKDVELRCDPISGHTALYWYRQSLGQGLEFLIYFQGNSAPDKSGLPSDRFSAERTGGSVSTLTIQRTQQEDSAVYLCASSPRQGDGQPQHFGDGTRLSIL.

The chain's CDR3 is CASSLGLGTDTQYF. CDR3 coding DNA: TGTGCCAGCAGTTTGGGACTCGGCACAGATACGCAGTATTTT. The chain uses TRBV6-5 and TRBJ2-3; tentative D call: TRBD2 (6 bases). Germline V gives CDR1 MNHEY, CDR2 SVGAGI. Trimming removed 4 bases from V and 1 base from J, with 9 bases in between. The CDR3 contains 14 residues.

CDR3 region: CAIRSHAGERETQYF. The CDR3 DNA reads as TGTGCCATCCGGTCACACGCGGGAGAGCGGGAGACCCAGTACTTC. The chain carries TRBV10-3 and TRBJ2-5, with 7 bases aligning to TRBD2. With V trimmed by 8 bases and J by 5 bases, 14 bases remained unmatched. The CDR3 runs to 15 residues. CDR1 is ENHRY and CDR2 is SYGVKD in the germline V gene.

The chain joins TRBV15 to TRBJ2-5, with D perhaps TRBD2 (5 bases). Germline assignment: CDR1 LNHNV and CDR2 YYDKDF (reference sequence). Trimming pared 0 bases from V and 10 bases from J, leaving 18 bases between. This CDR3 region has 15 residues. The CDR3 DNA reads TGTGCCACCAGCAGAGATTGGAGCGGTTCTTTCGTCCAGTACTTC. Its translation is CATSRDWSGSFVQYF.

With regard to this clone: Other DNA sequences in the same sample also yield this CDR3. V is TRBV20-1 and J is TRBJ2-3; D uncertain. V dropped 5 bases and J dropped 6 bases, with 0 bases sitting between them. This CDR3 region has 8 residues. Per germline, CDR1 DFQATT and CDR2 SNEGSKA (reference sequence). CDR3 in DNA: TGCAGTGCTGATACGCAGTATTTT. Amino acid sequence: CSADTQYF.

The CDR3 is CASSRGSGLNTGELFF. CDR3 nucleotides: TGTGCCAGCAGCAGGGGAAGCGGGTTGAACACCGGGGAGCTGTTTTTT. This sequence joins TRBV14 and TRBJ2-2; maybe TRBD2 (6 bases). Trimming removed 5 bases at V and 1 base at J, with 14 bases between. Germline V lookup: CDR1 SGHDN, CDR2 FVKESK. CDR3 length equals 16 residues.

This chain connects TRBV5-4 to TRBJ2-5, with D uncertain. Trimming left V 5 bases short and J 2 bases short, with 22 bases between. Per germline, CDR1 SGHNT and CDR2 YYREEE (reference sequence). The CDR3 length is 17 residues. In nucleotides, the CDR3 is TGTGCCAGCAGACGGACCCTCCCCCAGGACGGTCAAGAGACCCAGTACTTC. Protein sequence: CASRRTLPQDGQETQYF.

This clone came up a few times. The genes are TRBV29-1 and TRBJ2-5; the D call may be TRBD1 or TRBD2 (5 bases each). Trimming cost V 7 bases and J 4 bases, with 7 bases left between them. Germline V CDR1 and CDR2: SQVTM, ANQGSEA. The CDR3 runs to 10 residues. For the CDR3, the DNA is TGCAGCGGGGACGTAGAGACCCAGTACTTC. The encoded protein is CSGDVETQYF. The complete variable domain, with remaining parts taken from reference TRBV29-1 and TRBJ2-5, reads SAVISQKPSRDICQRGTSLTIQCQVDSQVTMMFWYRQQPGQSLTLIATANQGSEATYESGFVIDKFPISRPNLTFSTLTVSNMSPEDSSIYLCSGDVETQYFGPGTRLLVL.

This clone is a singleton in its sample. The chain links TRBV6-5 to TRBJ1-2; tentatively, D is TRBD1 (5 bases). The CDR3 length is 12 residues. CDR1 and CDR2 from the germline V gene are MNHEY and SVGAGI. Deletions cut 6 bases from V and 7 bases from J, with 12 bases between. For the CDR3, the DNA is TGTGCCAGCAGACTTGAGACAGCTGGCTACACCTTC. Residues: CASRLETAGYTF.

The gene calls are TRBV15 and TRBJ2-3, with TRBD2 as a possible D gene (5 bases). There are 18 residues in the CDR3. The germline V and J ends were trimmed by 0 bases and 0 bases, with 16 bases remaining between them. CDR1 and CDR2 from the germline V gene are LNHNV and YYDKDF (reference sequence). DNA of the CDR3: TGTGCCACCAGCAGAGAAATAGGACGGGGATTGAGCACAGATACGCAGTATTTT. It is translated as CATSREIGRGLSTDTQYF.

The table lists this clone with a few counts. This rearrangement joins TRBV7-3 to TRBJ2-1; 11 nucleotides agree with TRBD2. Trimming took 5 bases from V and 6 from J; bases not matched to a gene: 15. This CDR3 comprises 18 residues. CDR1 and CDR2 (germline): SGHTA, FQGTGA. This CDR3 is CASSPRPLLAGGVNEQFF. CDR3 DNA sequence: TGTGCCAGCAGCCCGCGCCCCCTGCTAGCGGGAGGTGTCAATGAGCAGTTCTTC.

This clone occurred a few times. CDR3 sequence reads: CASSLTGGPQETQYF. Written as DNA, the CDR3 is TGTGCCAGCAGCTTAACGGGGGGCCCCCAAGAGACCCAGTACTTC. The chain couples TRBV7-2 to TRBJ2-5, with a possible D match to TRBD2 (7 bases). Trimming took 2 bases from V and 1 from J, leaving 11 bases between them. This CDR3 region has 15 residues. Germline V gene sequence: CDR1 SGHTA, CDR2 FQGNSA.

The chain has TRBV2 and TRBJ2-3; 11 bases line up with TRBD1. The CDR3 totals 16 residues. The J segment lost 4 bases and the V segment lost 7 bases, leaving 10 bases of the junction unmatched. Germline V gives CDR1 SNHLY, CDR2 FYNNEI. DNA for the CDR3: TGTGCCAGCAAGTTTTCGCGGACAGGGGGCGCAGATACGCAGTATTTT. It codes for CASKFSRTGGADTQYF.

This clone was seen more than once but under ten times. The rearrangement links TRBV10-3 to TRBJ2-3; 9 positions agree with TRBD1. Per germline, CDR1 ENHRY and CDR2 SYGVKD. J gave up 2 bases and V 6 bases, and 6 bases lay outside the gene matches. The CDR3 runs 15 residues. The CDR3 nucleotides read TGTGCCATCAGAGCGGACAGGGGAAACACAGATACGCAGTATTTT. It encodes CAIRADRGNTDTQYF.